A single sample is the source of the 32 T cell receptor beta chains below, sequenced in a study of T-cell memory formation after mild COVID-19. From the 5' RACE reads, TCRdb called clonotypes with MiXCR, one entry per CDR3 protein. The sample contains over 350,000 distinct CDR3 sequences, approximately 24% of which appear only once. The specimen was PBMCs or a T cell subset sorted from them (not recorded which). These receptor sequences come from an adult woman who had mild COVID-19 (a few samples of this study predate the infection). Cell type and time point are not known.

Only a few counts were recorded for this clonotype. The chain recombines TRBV24-1 with TRBJ2-1, with D possibly matching TRBD2 (6 bases). V lost 4 bases and J lost 8, with 17 bases in between. Germline CDR1 KGHDR, CDR2 SFDVKD. This CDR3 region has 15 residues. CDR3 residues: CATSDPGRESDEQFF. The CDR3 region has the DNA TGTGCCACCAGTGACCCAGGGCGGGAATCAGATGAGCAGTTCTTC.

Only a few counts were recorded for this clonotype. The rearrangement uses TRBV11-2 and TRBJ2-1, with 8 nucleotides matching TRBD2. Looked up from germline, CDR1 is SGHAT and CDR2 is FQNNGV. J was trimmed by 7 bases and V by 3 bases; bases with no gene match: 8. The length of the CDR3 is 15 residues. The CDR3 reads CASSFGTGGPNEQFF. CDR3 sequence (DNA): TGTGCCAGCAGCTTCGGAACGGGGGGGCCTAATGAGCAGTTCTTC.

The chain has TRBV7-3 and TRBJ2-3; D gene ambiguous. The CDR3 length is 12 residues. V dropped 5 bases and J dropped 4 bases, with 7 bases sitting between them. Germline CDR1 reads SGHTA; CDR2 reads FQGTGA. The CDR3 reads CASSPSPDTQYF. The CDR3 DNA sequence: TGTGCCAGCAGCCCAAGCCCAGATACGCAGTATTTT.

This clonotype was detected only a few times. V gene TRBV9 combines with J gene TRBJ2-3; D gene ambiguous. V lost 0 bases, J lost 6 bases, and 8 bases lay in between. The CDR3 contains 13 residues. In germline, CDR1 is SGDLS, CDR2 YYNGEE. The CDR3 DNA reads TGTGCCAGCAGCGTAGCGGGTGGTGATACGCAGTATTTT. Translation: CASSVAGGDTQYF.

This clonotype was found a few times. The gene calls are TRBV5-6 and TRBJ2-1; a possible D gene is TRBD1 (6 bases). Trimming removed 4 bases at V and 9 bases at J, with 14 bases between. CDR1 and CDR2 from the germline V gene are SGHDT and YYEEEE. The CDR3 sequence is 13 residues long. The CDR3 DNA reads as TGTGCCAGCAGCACGCCACAGGGTTTTGAGCAGTTCTTC. This encodes CASSTPQGFEQFF.

This clonotype was detected a few times. This chain uses TRBV27 with TRBJ2-7, with D unresolved. The germline CDR1 and CDR2 sequences are MNHEY and SMNVEV (reference sequence). The CDR3 contains 14 residues. With 0 bases removed from V and 4 bases from J, the gap between germline ends came to 10 bases. The CDR3: CASSLSADWYEQYF. The DNA for the CDR3 is TGTGCCAGCAGTTTATCGGCGGATTGGTACGAGCAGTACTTC.

This clonotype has more than one count but fewer than ten. One junction end disagrees with the germline gene, perhaps due to a read error. The gene calls are TRBV7-9 and TRBJ1-2; D not certain. Germline-derived CDR1 and CDR2 are SEHNR and FQNEAQ (reference sequence). The CDR3 loop spans 13 amino acids. The chain's CDR3 is CASSFRSLQDSIF. The DNA of the CDR3 is TGTGCCAGCAGCTTCCGTTCTCTCCAGGACTCGATATTC. The entire variable domain, with the rest obtained from reference TRBV7-9 and TRBJ1-2, is as follows: DTGVSQNPRHKITKRGQNVTFRCDPISEHNRLYWYRQTLGQGPEFLTYFQNEAQLEKSRLLSDRFSAERPKGSFSTLEIQRTEQGDSAMYLCASSFRSLQDSIFGSGTRLTVV.

This chain joins TRBV7-3 and TRBJ2-3; 7 bases line up with TRBD2. This CDR3 is built from 14 residues. Germline CDR1 reads SGHTA; CDR2 reads FQGTGA. The V and J ends lost 1 base and 2 bases, in that order; junction bases with no gene match: 0. CDR3 amino acids: CASSLRDYTDTQYF. The CDR3 nucleotides are TGTGCCAGCAGCTTAAGGGACTACACAGATACGCAGTATTTT.

This clonotype has only a few counts. J is TRBJ2-7 and V is TRBV12-3 or TRBV12-4; the D gene could be TRBD1 or TRBD2 (5 bases each). This CDR3 region has 16 residues. V was pared by 2 bases and J by 4 bases, with 18 bases between. The CDR3 DNA is TGTGCCAGCAGTTTATGGGTTGGGGACCCTGAATACGAGCAGTACTTC. Protein sequence: CASSLWVGDPEYEQYF.

This clonotype turned up a few times. V is TRBV5-1 and J is TRBJ1-1; weak D call: TRBD1 (5 bases). The CDR3 loop spans 13 amino acids. V was cut by 4 bases and J by 6 bases, with 13 bases left in between. Germline lookup yields CDR1 SGHRS and CDR2 YFSETQ. CDR3 nucleotide sequence: TGCGCCAGCAGCAAATCGGGGGGTCCTGAAGCTTTCTTT. Translation: CASSKSGGPEAFF.

V usage is TRBV4-3 and J usage is TRBJ1-1, with D uncertain. CDR1 is LGHNA and CDR2 is YSLEER in the germline V gene. There are 14 residues in the CDR3. With 0 bases removed from V and 7 bases from J, the gap between germline ends came to 12 bases. The CDR3 reads CASSQDQQSFEAFF. As DNA, the CDR3 is TGCGCCAGCAGCCAAGATCAACAGAGCTTTGAAGCTTTCTTT.

The chain links TRBV11-3 to TRBJ2-7; TRBD2 is a possible D gene (6 bases). The CDR3 covers 16 residues. Germline CDR1 reads SGHNT; CDR2 reads YENEEA. V was trimmed by 5 bases and J by 3 bases, leaving 20 bases between them. The CDR3 reads CASSPPGTWRNYEQYF. CDR3 nucleotides: TGTGCCAGCAGCCCTCCCGGGACTTGGCGGAACTACGAGCAGTACTTC. The full variable domain, its missing parts supplied by reference TRBV11-3 and TRBJ2-7, is EAGVVQSPRYKIIEKKQPVAFWCNPISGHNTLYWYLQNLGQGPELLIRYENEEAVDDSQLPKDRFSAERLKGVDSTLKIQPAELGDSAVYLCASSPPGTWRNYEQYFGPGTRLTVT.

The rearrangement links TRBV6-5 to TRBJ2-2; D is unclear. Per germline, CDR1 MNHEY and CDR2 SVGAGI. The V gene lost 2 bases and the J gene lost 6 bases, with 4 bases spanning the gap. The CDR3 length is 12 residues. CDR3 protein: CASSYVPGELFF. The CDR3 DNA reads TGTGCCAGCAGTTACGTCCCCGGGGAGCTGTTTTTT.

This clonotype was observed a handful of times. The rearrangement links TRBV4-1 to TRBJ2-5, with 9 bases lining up with TRBD1. Trimming took 3 bases from V and 5 from J; bases not matched to a gene: 7. The CDR3 length is 15 residues. From germline, CDR1 is MGHRA and CDR2 YSYEKL. CDR3 region: CASSHLGQGRETQYF. The CDR3 nucleotides read TGCGCCAGCAGCCACCTTGGACAGGGGAGGGAGACCCAGTACTTC.

This clonotype was seen a handful of times. The chain links TRBV4-2 to TRBJ2-3; 11 nucleotides align to TRBD2. Germline CDR1 LGHNA, CDR2 YNFKEQ. The CDR3 has 15 residues. The ends lost 2 bases at V and 6 bases at J; junction bases unmatched: 4. The CDR3 DNA is TGTGCCAGCAGCCAACCCGGGACTAGCGGTGATACGCAGTATTTT. As protein: CASSQPGTSGDTQYF.

This chain links TRBV11-3 with TRBJ1-3; D uncertain. V dropped 1 base and J dropped 0 bases, with 4 bases sitting between them. Germline CDR1 reads SGHNT; CDR2 reads YENEEA. This CDR3 is 14 amino acids long. The CDR3 loop reads CASSLGLSGNTIYF. Here the CDR3 DNA reads TGTGCCAGCAGCTTAGGGCTCTCTGGAAACACCATATATTTT.

This chain's CDR3 is CSARPRDSFFLGTEAFF. The CDR3, as DNA: TGCAGTGCCCGACCCCGGGACAGTTTCTTTTTGGGCACTGAAGCTTTCTTT. The rearrangement links TRBV20-1 to TRBJ1-1; 7 bases agree with TRBD1. Unmatched junction bases numbered 20, after V lost 6 bases and J lost 4 bases. The CDR3 covers 17 residues. Germline V gene sequence: CDR1 DFQATT, CDR2 SNEGSKA (reference sequence).

The rearrangement uses TRBV7-9 and TRBJ2-2; 9 bases align to TRBD1. This CDR3 is built from 16 residues. Looked up from germline, CDR1 is SEHNR and CDR2 is FQNEAQ (reference sequence). Losses at the gene ends were 5 bases for V and 3 bases for J; bases not matched to a gene: 7. The CDR3 loop is CASSTRQGVDTGELFF. CDR3 bases: TGTGCCAGCAGCACGCGACAGGGGGTCGACACCGGGGAGCTGTTTTTT. The full variable domain, its missing parts supplied by reference TRBV7-9 and TRBJ2-2, is DTGVSQNPRHKITKRGQNVTFRCDPISEHNRLYWYRQTLGQGPEFLTYFQNEAQLEKSRLLSDRFSAERPKGSFSTLEIQRTEQGDSAMYLCASSTRQGVDTGELFFGEGSRLTVL.

The V and J genes are TRBV13 and TRBJ2-5, with 7 bases matching TRBD1. Per the germline V gene, CDR1 is PRHDT and CDR2 is FYEKMQ (reference sequence). The length of the CDR3 is 14 residues. J lost 4 bases, V lost 4 bases, and 6 bases had no gene match. CDR3 nucleotide sequence: TGTGCCAGCAGCTCGGACGACAGGGCAGAGACCCAGTACTTC. Residues: CASSSDDRAETQYF.

This clonotype has a handful of counts. This chain joins TRBV9 and TRBJ1-1; D unresolved. Deletions cut 5 bases from V and 7 bases from J, with 18 bases between. Germline V gene sequence: CDR1 SGDLS, CDR2 YYNGEE. This CDR3 comprises 14 residues. CDR3 DNA sequence: TGTGCCAGCAGTAGTGGACGGGCCGCAAATGAAGCTTTCTTT. Encoded protein: CASSSGRAANEAFF.

The V and J genes are TRBV12-5 and TRBJ1-1; D not certain. This CDR3 has 13 residues. With 6 bases removed from V and 1 base from J, the gap between germline ends came to 9 bases. Germline assignment: CDR1 LGHNT and CDR2 FRNRAP. CDR3 DNA sequence: TGTGCTAGTGGACCGAGCCCGAACACTGAAGCTTTCTTT. Translation gives CASGPSPNTEAFF.

This clonotype was picked up a small number of times. The chain couples TRBV12-3 or TRBV12-4 to TRBJ2-2, with D possibly matching TRBD2 (5 bases). There are 14 residues in the CDR3. The V end lost 3 bases, the J end lost 5 bases, and 10 bases lay between the germline ends. The CDR3 nucleotides read TGTGCCAGCAGTTTCGGTGGGGAGACCGGGGAGCTGTTTTTT. Residues: CASSFGGETGELFF.

The chain employs TRBV4-1 and TRBJ1-2; a possible D gene is TRBD1 (6 bases). The CDR3 is 14 amino acids. The V end lost 0 bases, the J end lost 8 bases, and 13 bases lay between the germline ends. Looked up from germline, CDR1 is MGHRA and CDR2 is YSYEKL. CDR3 DNA: TGCGCCAGCAGCCAAGATCAGGGGACCCGAGGCTACACCTTC. Translating gives CASSQDQGTRGYTF.

The V call is TRBV25-1, the J call TRBJ2-7, with 10 bases fitting TRBD2. Germline-derived CDR1 and CDR2 are MGHDK and SYGVNS. The junction had 4 bases not matched to a gene; V was cut back by 3 bases and J by 5 bases. The CDR3 sequence is 14 residues long. In nucleotides, the CDR3 is TGTGCCAGCAGTGAGCCTAGCGGGAGCCACGAGCAGTACTTC. This gives the protein CASSEPSGSHEQYF.

This clonotype came up a few times. The V gene is TRBV3-1, the J gene TRBJ2-3; D is perhaps TRBD2 (6 bases). The CDR3 loop spans 15 amino acids. Trimming removed 8 bases from V and 3 bases from J, with 18 bases in between. Germline CDR1 LGHDT, CDR2 YNNKEL (reference sequence). The CDR3 is CASRPSLGRTDTQYF. The CDR3 DNA reads as TGTGCCAGCCGACCCTCCCTGGGGAGGACAGATACGCAGTATTTT.

Only a few counts were recorded for this clonotype. This rearrangement joins TRBV7-2 to TRBJ1-4, with D perhaps TRBD1 (5 bases). CDR3 length equals 16 residues. V lost 1 base to trimming and J lost 4 bases, with 13 bases between them. Germline CDR1 SGHTA, CDR2 FQGNSA. The CDR3 DNA sequence: TGTGCCAGCAGCTTAGTAACGGGGACCTATAATGAAAAACTGTTTTTT. This sequence encodes CASSLVTGTYNEKLFF.

This clonotype was recorded many times. One end of the junction varies from germline; a read error may be responsible. CDR3 loop: CASSLEGSGANVLTF. The CDR3 nucleotides read TGTGCCAGCAGCTTAGAGGGCTCTGGGGCCAACGTCCTGACTTTC. The gene calls are TRBV5-1 and TRBJ2-6; possibly TRBD2 for D (5 bases). The CDR3 is 15 amino acids. Per germline, CDR1 SGHRS and CDR2 YFSETQ.

The chain carries TRBV6-2 or TRBV6-3 and TRBJ1-6; a possible D gene is TRBD1 (5 bases). Germline V gene lookup returns CDR1 MNHEY and CDR2 SVGEGT. The germline V and J ends were trimmed by 6 bases and 7 bases, with 19 bases remaining between them. This CDR3 is 16 amino acids long. Here the CDR3 reads CASSQNQPRTNSPLHF. The CDR3 DNA follows: TGTGCCAGCAGCCAGAACCAACCTCGGACAAATTCACCCCTCCACTTT.

The chain is built from TRBV4-2 and TRBJ2-3, with TRBD2 matching over 8 bases. Germline-derived CDR1 and CDR2 are LGHNA and YNFKEQ. The ends lost 1 base at V and 6 bases at J; junction bases unmatched: 9. CDR3 length equals 16 residues. The DNA of the CDR3 is TGTGCCAGCAGCCAAGTCCCGGGGGGGCCCGGGGATACGCAGTATTTT. It codes for CASSQVPGGPGDTQYF.

The chain is built from TRBV6-6 and TRBJ2-7; 8 bases map to TRBD1. Looked up from germline, CDR1 is MNHNY and CDR2 is SVGAGI (reference sequence). The CDR3 runs to 15 residues. V was clipped by 5 bases and J by 4 bases; unmatched bases: 10. Written as DNA, the CDR3 is TGTGCCAGCAGTCGAGGACAGGGCCGGAAGTACGAGCAGTACTTC. This encodes CASSRGQGRKYEQYF.

The chain is built from TRBV5-1 and TRBJ2-7, with 11 bases fitting TRBD1. The V gene end was trimmed by 4 bases and the J gene end by 7 bases; junction bases not matched to a gene: 4. The CDR3 extends over 13 amino acids. Germline V lookup: CDR1 SGHRS, CDR2 YFSETQ. This CDR3 reads CASSTGQGGEQYF. DNA of the CDR3: TGCGCCAGCAGCACGGGACAGGGGGGTGAGCAGTACTTC.

The chain links TRBV7-9 to TRBJ2-5; tentatively, D is TRBD1 or TRBD2 (6 bases each). Germline V gives CDR1 SEHNR, CDR2 FQNEAQ (reference sequence). Trimming cost V 5 bases and J 4 bases, with 26 bases left between them. The CDR3 consists of 18 residues. CDR3 sequence (DNA): TGTGCCAGCAGCCCATATGGGTCGGGGGCTTCACCGCTAGAGACCCAGTACTTC. Translation: CASSPYGSGASPLETQYF.